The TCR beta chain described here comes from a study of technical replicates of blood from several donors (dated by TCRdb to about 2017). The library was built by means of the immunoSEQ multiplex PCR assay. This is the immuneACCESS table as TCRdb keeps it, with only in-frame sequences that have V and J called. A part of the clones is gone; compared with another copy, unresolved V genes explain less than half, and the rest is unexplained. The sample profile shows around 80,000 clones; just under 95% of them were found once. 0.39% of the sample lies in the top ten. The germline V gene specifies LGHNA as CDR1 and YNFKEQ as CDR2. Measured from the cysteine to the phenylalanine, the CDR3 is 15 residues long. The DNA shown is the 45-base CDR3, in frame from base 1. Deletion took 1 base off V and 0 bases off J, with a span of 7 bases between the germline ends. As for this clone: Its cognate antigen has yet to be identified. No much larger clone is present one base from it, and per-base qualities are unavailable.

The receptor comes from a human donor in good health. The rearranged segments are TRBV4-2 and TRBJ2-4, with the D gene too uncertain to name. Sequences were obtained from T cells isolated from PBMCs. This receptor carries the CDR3 CASSQVVLAKNIQYF. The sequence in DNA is TGTGCCAGCAGCCAAGTCGTCCTAGCCAAAAACATTCAGTACTTC.